The T cell receptor beta chain under discussion was sequenced for a study of CD8+CD57+ T cells in acquired aplastic anemia. Study-wide background: On average, sorted CD4+ and CD8+ cells gave 3.2 ug of DNA.

The CDR3 contains 16 residues. Germline loops: CDR1 SNHLY, CDR2 FYNNEI. General observations from the study: About 29 sequences, all CD8+ CDR3, were shared between patients and controls.

Investigators profiled TCR beta VDJ and CDR3 from genomic DNA template. TCRdb re-called the reads through MiXCR, storing one row per CDR3 protein. The sample records around 180,000 distinct CDR3 sequences, 64% being singletons. A word on this clonotype: Its antigen remains unknown. The junction does not match germline at one end; this may be a read error.

The origin of this receptor is a human donor with severe aplastic anemia or a healthy control (not recorded which). The V call is TRBV2, the J call TRBJ1-6; the D gene is possibly TRBD1 (5 bases). Source material: sorted CD4+, CD8+, or CD8+CD57+ T cells (not recorded which) from PBMCs. CDR3 protein: CASSAFRPGGNPPLHF. Written as DNA, the CDR3 is TGTGCCAGCAGTGCCTTTAGACCGGGGGGTAATCCACCCCTCCACTTT.